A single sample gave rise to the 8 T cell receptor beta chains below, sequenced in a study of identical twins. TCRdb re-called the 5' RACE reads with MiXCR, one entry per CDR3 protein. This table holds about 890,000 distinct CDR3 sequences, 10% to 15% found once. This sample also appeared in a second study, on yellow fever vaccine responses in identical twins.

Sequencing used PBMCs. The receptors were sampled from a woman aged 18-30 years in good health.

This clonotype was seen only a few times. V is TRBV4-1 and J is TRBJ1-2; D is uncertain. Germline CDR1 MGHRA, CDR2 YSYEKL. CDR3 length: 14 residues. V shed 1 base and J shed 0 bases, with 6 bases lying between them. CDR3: CASSQGITNYGYTF. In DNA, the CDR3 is TGCGCCAGCAGCCAAGGTATAACTAACTATGGCTACACCTTC.

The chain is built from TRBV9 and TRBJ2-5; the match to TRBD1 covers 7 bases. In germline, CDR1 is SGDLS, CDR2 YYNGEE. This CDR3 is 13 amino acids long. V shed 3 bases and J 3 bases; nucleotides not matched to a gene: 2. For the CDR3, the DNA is TGTGCCAGCAGCGCCGACAGGGAAGAGACCCAGTACTTC. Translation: CASSADREETQYF.

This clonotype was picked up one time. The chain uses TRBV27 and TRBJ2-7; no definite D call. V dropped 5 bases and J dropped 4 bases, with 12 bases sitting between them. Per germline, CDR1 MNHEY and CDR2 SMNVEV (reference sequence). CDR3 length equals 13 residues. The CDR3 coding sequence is TGTGCCAGCAGTACCTTTAGAGGATACGAGCAGTACTTC. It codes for CASSTFRGYEQYF.

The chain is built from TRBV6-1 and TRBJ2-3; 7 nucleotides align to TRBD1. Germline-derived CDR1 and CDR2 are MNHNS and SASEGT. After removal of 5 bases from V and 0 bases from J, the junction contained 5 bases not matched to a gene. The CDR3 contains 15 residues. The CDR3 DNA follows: TGTGCCAGCAGTAGACAGGGCGTCAGCACAGATACGCAGTATTTT. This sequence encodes CASSRQGVSTDTQYF.

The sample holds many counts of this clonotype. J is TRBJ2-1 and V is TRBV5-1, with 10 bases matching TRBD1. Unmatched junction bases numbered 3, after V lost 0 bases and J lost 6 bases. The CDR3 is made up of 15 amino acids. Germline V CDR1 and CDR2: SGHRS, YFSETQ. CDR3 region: CASSLGQGAGNEQFF. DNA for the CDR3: TGCGCCAGCAGCTTGGGACAGGGGGCGGGCAATGAGCAGTTCTTC.

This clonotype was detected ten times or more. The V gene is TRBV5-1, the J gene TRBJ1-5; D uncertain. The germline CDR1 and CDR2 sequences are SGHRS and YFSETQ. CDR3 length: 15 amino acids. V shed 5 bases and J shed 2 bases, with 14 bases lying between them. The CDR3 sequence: CASRLGVRGNQPQHF. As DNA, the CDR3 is TGCGCCAGCAGACTTGGGGTGCGTGGCAATCAGCCCCAGCATTTT. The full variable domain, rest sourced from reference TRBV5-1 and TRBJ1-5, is KAGVTQTPRYLIKTRGQQVTLSCSPISGHRSVSWYQQTPGQGLQFLFEYFSETQRNKGNFPGRFSGRQFSNSRSEMNVSTLELGDSALYLCASRLGVRGNQPQHFGDGTRLSIL.

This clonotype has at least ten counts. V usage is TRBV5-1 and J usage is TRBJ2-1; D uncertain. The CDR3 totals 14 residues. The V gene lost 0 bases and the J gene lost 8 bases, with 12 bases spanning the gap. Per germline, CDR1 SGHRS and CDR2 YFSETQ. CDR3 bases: TGCGCCAGCAGCTTGGACGGACCTAGGGATGAGCAGTTCTTC. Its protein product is CASSLDGPRDEQFF.

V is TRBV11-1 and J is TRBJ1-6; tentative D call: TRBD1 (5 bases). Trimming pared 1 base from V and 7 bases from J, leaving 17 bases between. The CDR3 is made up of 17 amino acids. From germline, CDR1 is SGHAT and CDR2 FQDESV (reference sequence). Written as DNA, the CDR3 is TGTGCCAGCAGCTTAGTTCCAGGGAACGAATGGAATTCACCCCTCCACTTT. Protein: CASSLVPGNEWNSPLHF. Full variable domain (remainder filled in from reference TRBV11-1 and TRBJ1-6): EAEVAQSPRYKITEKSQAVAFWCDPISGHATLYWYRQILGQGPELLVQFQDESVVDDSQLPKDRFSAERLKGVDSTLKIQPAELGDSAMYLCASSLVPGNEWNSPLHFGNGTRLTVT.